Given below is one T cell receptor beta chain in context. The antigen is undetermined. The record originates from a study of cytomegalovirus exposure and HLA in healthy donors. Findings and limits, study-wide: Per published accounts, TCR beta sequences correctly predicted the HLA-A and HLA-B alleles of most subjects.

Germline V gene data show CDR1 as SQVTM and CDR2 as ANQGSEA. The CDR3 length is 15 residues. The PCR ran on 60 Vbeta and 13 Jbeta primers. Libraries were prepared by immunoSEQ multiplex PCR; TCRdb keeps only in-frame clonotypes and omits some of them. The repertoire consists of 130,000 to 150,000 clones, with approximately 80% occurring once and the leading ten covering 4.5% to 6%. The source of this sequence is a man in his thirties or forties in good health and CMV-seropositive. The specimen sequenced was PBMCs. This chain joins TRBV29-1 and TRBJ2-5; the D gene is possibly TRBD1 (6 bases). The DNA end lines up better with TRBJ2-7; the J call may be wrong. CDR3 region: CSVEVSGDISYEQYF. The CDR3 bases are TGCAGCGTTGAAGTGTCAGGGGACATTTCATACGAGCAGTACTTC.